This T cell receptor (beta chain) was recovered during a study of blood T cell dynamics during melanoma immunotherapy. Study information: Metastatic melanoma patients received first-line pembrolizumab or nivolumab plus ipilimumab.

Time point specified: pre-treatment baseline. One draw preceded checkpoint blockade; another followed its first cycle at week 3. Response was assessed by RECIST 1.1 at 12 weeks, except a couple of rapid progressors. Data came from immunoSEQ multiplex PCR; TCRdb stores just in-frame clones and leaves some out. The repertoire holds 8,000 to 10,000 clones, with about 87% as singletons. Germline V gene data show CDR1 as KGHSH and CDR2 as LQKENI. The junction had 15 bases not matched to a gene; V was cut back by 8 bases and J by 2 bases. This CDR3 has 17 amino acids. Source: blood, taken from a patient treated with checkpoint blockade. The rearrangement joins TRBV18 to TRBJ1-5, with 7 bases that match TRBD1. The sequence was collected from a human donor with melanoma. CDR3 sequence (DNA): TGTGCCAGCGGGCAGGGAACAGGGGCGGGAGGCAATCAGCCCCAGCATTTT. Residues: CASGQGTGAGGNQPQHF. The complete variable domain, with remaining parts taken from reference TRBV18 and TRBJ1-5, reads NAGVMQNPRHLVRRRGQEARLRCSPMKGHSHVYWYRQLPEEGLKFMVYLQKENIIDESGMPKERFSAEFPKEGPSILRIQQVVRGDSAAYFCASGQGTGAGGNQPQHFGDGTRLSIL.